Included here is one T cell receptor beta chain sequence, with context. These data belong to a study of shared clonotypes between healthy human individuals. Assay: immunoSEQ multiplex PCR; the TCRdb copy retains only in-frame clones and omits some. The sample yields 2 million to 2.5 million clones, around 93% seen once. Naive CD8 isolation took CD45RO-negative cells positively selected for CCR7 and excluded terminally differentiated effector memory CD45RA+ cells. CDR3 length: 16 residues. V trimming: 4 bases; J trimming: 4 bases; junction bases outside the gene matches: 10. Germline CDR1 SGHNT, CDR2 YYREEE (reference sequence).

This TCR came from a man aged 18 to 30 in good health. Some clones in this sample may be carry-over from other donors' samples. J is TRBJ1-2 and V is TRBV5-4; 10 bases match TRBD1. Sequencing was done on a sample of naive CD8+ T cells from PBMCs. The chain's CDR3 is CASSERGTGAGYGYTF. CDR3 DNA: TGTGCCAGCAGCGAGCGAGGGACAGGGGCTGGCTATGGCTACACCTTC.